These T cell receptor beta chains were read from a single sample in a study of blood T cell repertoires in COVID-19. Sequencing used immunoSEQ multiplex PCR; TCRdb keeps in-frame clones, though not all of them. This table has approximately 190,000 clones, 85% to 90% appearing once. Material for sequencing was peripheral blood. These receptors all come from a man aged 80 or over with acute or convalescent COVID-19. Both conserved end residues are part of each CDR3. D genes are given only for firm matches. Size tells how often a clone was seen (once, few, many) or the class of an expanded clone, and some rows leave it out.

.	.	TRBV7-2	TRBJ2-2	CASSLRSGNTGELFF	TGTGCCAGCAGCTTACGGTCCGGGAACACCGGGGAGCTGTTTTTT
.	.	TRBV18	TRBJ2-7	CASSLTSGGGSSHEQYF	TGTGCCAGCTCACTAACAAGCGGTGGCGGTTCCTCTCACGAGCAGTACTTC
.	once	TRBV10-3	TRBJ1-4	CAISAGESEKLFF	TGTGCCATCAGTGCGGGGGAAAGTGAAAAACTGTTTTTT
TRBD2	.	TRBV5-1	TRBJ2-1	CASSSGTSGYNEQFF	TGCGCCAGCAGTTCCGGGACTAGCGGCTACAATGAGCAGTTCTTC
.	.	TRBV6-1	TRBJ2-1	CASRAQNNEQFF	TGTGCCAGCAGGGCACAGAACAATGAGCAGTTCTTC
TRBD2	.	TRBV14	TRBJ2-1	CASSQTGTRQFF	TGTGCCAGCAGCCAAACCGGGACTAGGCAGTTCTTC
.	.	TRBV23-1	TRBJ1-1	CASSSPGGATEAFF	TGCGCCAGCAGCTCACCCGGGGGGGCCACTGAAGCTTTCTTT
TRBD2	.	TRBV29-1	TRBJ2-1	CSVELGTSSGEQFF	TGCAGCGTTGAACTCGGGACTAGCAGCGGTGAGCAGTTCTTC
.	.	TRBV9	TRBJ2-2	CASSVYGQTTGELFF	TGTGCCAGCAGCGTTTATGGACAGACCACCGGGGAGCTGTTTTTT
.	.	TRBV7-9	TRBJ2-7	CASSFAGQGEQYF	TGTGCCAGCAGCTTTGCGGGGCAGGGCGAGCAGTACTTC
TRBD1	.	TRBV27	TRBJ2-1	CASSRQGAYEQFF	TGTGCCAGCAGTCGGCAGGGGGCATATGAGCAGTTCTTC
.	.	TRBV3-1/TRBV3-2	TRBJ1-3	CASSQELASGNTIYF	TGTGCCAGCAGCCAAGAGCTAGCCTCTGGAAACACCATATATTTT
TRBD2	.	TRBV3-1/TRBV3-2	TRBJ2-7	CASSQVTSGEQYF	TGTGCCAGCAGCCAAGTTACTAGCGGCGAGCAGTACTTC
.	.	TRBV9	TRBJ2-1	CASSVSGDNEQFF	TGTGCCAGCAGCGTCTCAGGGGACAATGAGCAGTTCTTC
.	.	TRBV7-8	TRBJ2-5	CASSLGQLETQYF	TGTGCCAGCAGCTTAGGCCAGTTGGAGACCCAGTACTTC
.	.	TRBV29-1	TRBJ1-1	CSVEAPSGNTEAFF	TGCAGCGTTGAAGCCCCGTCGGGAAATACTGAAGCTTTCTTT
TRBD1	.	TRBV7-2	TRBJ2-6	CASKSGTGTSGANVLTF	TGTGCCAGTAAGTCCGGGACAGGCACCTCTGGGGCCAACGTCCTGACTTTC
.	.	TRBV7-2	TRBJ2-6	CATSRQNLVSGANVLTF	TGTGCCACATCTAGGCAAAACCTGGTCTCTGGGGCCAACGTCCTGACTTTC
.	.	TRBV5-1	TRBJ1-1	CASSLGGYAEAFF	TGCGCCAGCAGCTTGGGAGGGTACGCTGAAGCTTTCTTT
TRBD1	.	TRBV5-6	TRBJ1-5	CASSFRGTGGYSNQPQHF	TGTGCCAGCAGCTTTAGGGGGACAGGGGGCTATAGCAATCAGCCCCAGCATTTT
.	.	TRBV25-1	TRBJ1-1	CASSEPPSGGSDTEAFF	TGTGCCAGCAGTGAACCGCCCTCGGGGGGGTCGGACACTGAAGCTTTCTTT
TRBD2	few	TRBV7-9	TRBJ2-3	CASSFSGITDTQYF	TGTGCCAGCAGTTTCAGCGGGATCACAGATACGCAGTATTTT
.	.	TRBV30	TRBJ2-1	CACGNQANEQFF	TGTGCCTGCGGAAACCAGGCAAATGAGCAGTTCTTC
TRBD2	once	TRBV5-5	TRBJ2-5	CASSPTGLALETQYF	TGTGCCAGCAGCCCAACCGGACTAGCTTTAGAGACCCAGTACTTC
.	.	TRBV3-1/TRBV3-2	TRBJ1-1	CASSQGRGAPAFF	TGTGCCAGCAGCCAAGGGCGCGGGGCCCCAGCTTTCTTT
.	once	TRBV10-3	TRBJ2-5	CAISESEAGETQYF	TGTGCCATCAGTGAGTCGGAGGCCGGGGAGACCCAGTACTTC
.	few	TRBV7-8	TRBJ2-2	CASSLIMTGELFF	TGTGCCAGCAGCTTAATTATGACCGGGGAGCTGTTTTTT
.	.	TRBV20-1	TRBJ2-6	CSASGGGNNVLTF	TGCAGTGCTAGTGGGGGGGGCAACAACGTCCTGACTTTC
.	.	TRBV5-5	TRBJ2-7	CASSLQWFGYEQYF	TGTGCCAGCAGCTTGCAATGGTTCGGGTACGAGCAGTACTTC
TRBD1	once	TRBV7-2	TRBJ1-1	CASSPGQGGTEAFF	TGTGCCAGCAGCCCGGGACAGGGTGGCACTGAAGCTTTCTTT
.	.	TRBV19	TRBJ1-1	CASRRDWGTEAFF	TGTGCCAGTAGGAGGGACTGGGGCACTGAAGCTTTCTTT
.	.	TRBV19	TRBJ1-1	CASKDRGNTEAFF	TGTGCCAGTAAGGACAGAGGAAACACTGAAGCTTTCTTT
.	.	TRBV19	TRBJ1-5	CASSMPGQFSNQPQHF	TGTGCCAGTAGTATGCCAGGGCAATTTAGCAATCAGCCCCAGCATTTT
.	.	TRBV24-1	TRBJ2-2	CATSDPAQANTGELFF	TGTGCCACCAGTGATCCCGCCCAGGCGAACACCGGGGAGCTGTTTTTT
.	few	TRBV6-6	TRBJ1-5	CASSYSKSGGNQPQHF	TGTGCCAGCAGTTACTCGAAATCGGGGGGGAATCAGCCCCAGCATTTT
.	.	TRBV5-1	TRBJ1-4	CASSLNGGFNEKLFF	TGCGCCAGCAGCTTGAATGGAGGATTTAATGAAAAACTGTTTTTT
TRBD1	.	TRBV7-9	TRBJ1-3	CASSAVQGLGTGTGNTIYF	TGTGCCAGCAGCGCCGTACAGGGCCTCGGGACAGGGACTGGAAACACCATATATTTT
TRBD1	.	TRBV14	TRBJ2-7	CASSQEGTGSYEQYF	TGTGCCAGCAGCCAAGAGGGGACAGGTTCCTACGAGCAGTACTTC
TRBD1	.	TRBV6-5	TRBJ1-4	CASGTGGVEKLFF	TGTGCCAGCGGGACAGGGGGCGTCGAAAAACTGTTTTTT
TRBD2	.	TRBV6-6	TRBJ2-5	CASRGGTKTQYF	TGTGCCAGCAGGGGGGGGACCAAGACCCAGTACTTC
TRBD2	.	TRBV18	TRBJ2-1	CASSPPGLAASSYNEQFF	TGTGCCAGCTCACCACCCGGACTAGCCGCTAGCTCCTACAATGAGCAGTTCTTC
.	once	TRBV5-1	TRBJ2-7	CASSLEGVSYEQYF	TGCGCCAGCAGCTTGGAGGGAGTTTCCTACGAGCAGTACTTC
TRBD1	once	TRBV5-1	TRBJ2-4	CASSLQGNGKNIQYF	TGCGCCAGCAGCTTACAGGGGAACGGCAAAAACATTCAGTACTTC
.	.	TRBV7-3	TRBJ2-1	CASSLTNSESYNEQFF	TGTGCCAGCAGCTTAACGAATAGCGAGTCGTACAATGAGCAGTTCTTC
TRBD2	once	TRBV3-1/TRBV3-2	TRBJ2-7	CASSLWTSEYEQYF	TGTGCCAGCAGCCTCTGGACTAGCGAATACGAGCAGTACTTC